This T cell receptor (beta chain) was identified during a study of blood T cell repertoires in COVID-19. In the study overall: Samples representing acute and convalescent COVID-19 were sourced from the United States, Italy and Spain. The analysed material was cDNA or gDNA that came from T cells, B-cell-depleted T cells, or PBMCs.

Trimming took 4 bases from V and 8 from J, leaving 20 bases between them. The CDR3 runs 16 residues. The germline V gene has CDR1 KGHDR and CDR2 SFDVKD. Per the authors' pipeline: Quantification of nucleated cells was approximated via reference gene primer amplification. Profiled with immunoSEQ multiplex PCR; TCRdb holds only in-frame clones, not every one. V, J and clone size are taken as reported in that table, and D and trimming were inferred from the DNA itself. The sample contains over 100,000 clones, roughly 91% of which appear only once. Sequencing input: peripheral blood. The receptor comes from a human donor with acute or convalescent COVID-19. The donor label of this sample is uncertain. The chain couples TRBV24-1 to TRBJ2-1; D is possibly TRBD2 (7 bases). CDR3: CATSDSPGGLGDEQFF. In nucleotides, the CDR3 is TGTGCCACCAGTGACTCACCGGGGGGCCTAGGAGATGAGCAGTTCTTC.